This TCR beta chain was documented in a study of T cell repertoires in cytomegalovirus infection. This clonotype was recorded at least ten times. From the reads, TCRdb called clonotypes with MiXCR, one entry per CDR3 protein. Counted here are around 190,000 distinct CDR3 sequences, 14% occurring once; the ten biggest clones make up around 27%. Germline CDR1 is LNHDA and CDR2 is SQIVND (reference sequence). The length of the CDR3 is 13 residues. V lost 6 bases to trimming and J lost 7 bases; unmatched junction nucleotides: 8. This sequence joins TRBV19 and TRBJ1-1, with 7 nucleotides matching TRBD1. The material sequenced was PBMCs. The sequence came from a human donor in good health (CMV status not recorded). Some clones in this sample may be carry-over from other donors' samples. The CDR3 sequence is CASRVGGQLEAFF. In DNA, the CDR3 is TGTGCCAGTAGAGTCGGGGGACAGCTTGAAGCTTTCTTT.